This TCR beta chain was identified during a study of blood T cell repertoires in COVID-19. At the level of the study: Both acute and convalescent COVID-19 samples were obtained from the United States, Italy and Spain. T cells, B-cell-depleted T cells, or PBMCs supplied cDNA or gDNA.

Here immunoSEQ multiplex PCR was the method, and the copy in TCRdb shows in-frame clones only, minus some. The sample lists 200,000 or so clones, roughly 92% occurring once. The CDR3 has 15 residues. V was pared by 5 bases and J by 0 bases, with 6 bases of the junction left unmatched. Germline V gene lookup returns CDR1 SGHTA and CDR2 FQGNSA. Seattle patients were enrolled during active infection and followed longitudinally. The J gene is TRBJ1-1, the V gene TRBV7-2; 7 bases map to TRBD1. This receptor was identified in a man in his 60s with COVID-19, enrolled during active disease. The sequenced sample consisted of peripheral blood. CDR3 sequence reads: CASSPRDSMNTEAFF. The CDR3 DNA reads as TGTGCCAGCAGCCCCCGGGACAGCATGAACACTGAAGCTTTCTTT.